Listed here is a single T cell receptor beta chain. The antigen remains unidentified. TCRdb's copy holds only in-frame clones and misses some; the assay was immunoSEQ multiplex PCR. The table has 45,000 to 60,000 clones, 75% to 85% seen once; the top ten hold roughly 1.2%. This CDR3 is 15 amino acids long. The germline gives CDR1 SGHAT, CDR2 FQNNGV. V was clipped by 1 base and J by 6 bases, with 13 bases between them. The data stem from a study of OX40 agonist ivuxolimab in advanced cancers. Study-wide findings and caveats: Expanded peripheral T-cell antigen specificity went undetermined.

J is TRBJ1-5 and V is TRBV11-2; D possibly corresponds to TRBD1 (5 bases). Sequenced here: CD4+ or CD8+ T cells sorted from blood, sampled in a trial of the OX40 agonist ivuxolimab. The source is an adult with an advanced solid tumor such as melanoma, head and neck, liver or kidney cancer. CDR3 sequence: CASSLGFGGIQPQHF. The CDR3 DNA reads TGTGCCAGCAGCTTAGGGTTCGGGGGGATTCAGCCCCAGCATTTT.